This T cell receptor beta chain was documented in a study of kidney transplant recipient with SARS-CoV-2 infection listed by TCRdb under 2021. As to this clonotype: The antigen this receptor binds is unknown. A much larger clone lies one base from this, so it may be a read error.

The meaning of the sample's time point label: pre-pandemic baseline sample and day 111 after first positive SARS-CoV-2 test. The germline V gene encodes CDR1 SEHNR and CDR2 FQNEAQ (reference sequence). From the cysteine up to the phenylalanine, the CDR3 has a length of 14 residues. The retained sequence is limited to the CDR3, 42 bases, with the frame set at the first base. Sequencer: Illumina MiSeq. The peripheral T cell repertoire was profiled for human TCRbeta genes. The source study handled its data this way. Beta-binomial modelling was applied to test for differential clonotype abundance so that variability over time was accounted for. Expanded clonotypes were checked against the ImmuneCODE reference database of SARS-CoV-2-associated TCRs and mapped to regions of the viral genome. Further repertoire analyses covered TRBV gene usage, CDR3 length, CDR3 amino acid overlap between time points, clonotype abundance distributions and Jaccard similarity. The public reads were reprocessed in TCRdb via fastp at Q25 and MiXCR, keeping in-frame beta chains. Entries are consolidated by CDR3 protein sequence, retaining the most common genes and DNA. TCRdb assigned the V and J calls; the authors' analysis was not used. Within this sample are some 220,000 distinct CDR3 sequences, with around 30% of them counted one time only. The top ten hold under 7.5% of the sample.

The sequence derives from a male patient aged 25 to 39 who had COVID-19 and was a kidney transplant recipient. After a transplant, some T cells may be the graft donor's own cells. This specimen was a blood sample, taken at baseline and on roughly day 120 from a kidney transplant recipient. The V and J segments used are TRBV7-9 and TRBJ2-1; TRBD1 aligns with 7 central bases. The closer fit of TRBJ2-7 to the DNA end suggests the J call may be wrong. The DNA sequence reads TGTGCCAGCAGCTTAGCAGACAGGGTCTGCGAGCAGTACTTC. Translated, this gives CASSLADRVCEQYF.